The rows below give T cell receptor beta chains drawn from one sample of a study of blood T cell repertoires in COVID-19. Profiled with immunoSEQ multiplex PCR; TCRdb holds only in-frame clones, not every one. The sample holds 120,000 or so clones, 74% seen once. Input material: peripheral blood. The receptor source for this set is a man aged 55 to 69 with acute or convalescent COVID-19. Both conserved end residues are part of each CDR3. A D gene is named only where the DNA matches it firmly. Clone size is stated in some rows and not others, as once, few, many or a class when expanded.

D	V	size	J	DNA	CDR3
TRBD1	TRBV6-4	NA	TRBJ1-2	TGTGCCAGCAGTGACCGGACAGGGGCCTATGGCTACACCTTC	CASSDRTGAYGYTF
TRBD1	TRBV11-2	many	TRBJ1-4	TGTGCCAGCAGCCTGTGGACAGGGGGTGGTAATGAAAAACTGTTTTTT	CASSLWTGGGNEKLFF
TRBD1	TRBV29-1	NA	TRBJ1-4	TGCAGCGTTGGACAGGGTCAATATGAAAAACTGTTTTTT	CSVGQGQYEKLFF
TRBD1	TRBV5-5	NA	TRBJ1-6	TGTGCCAGCAGCTTCTCTCAGACAGGGAATTCACCCCTCCACTTT	CASSFSQTGNSPLHF
NA	TRBV19	once	TRBJ1-1	TGTGCCAGTAAAAGATCTAGAGACGCTGAAGCTTTCTTT	CASKRSRDAEAFF
NA	TRBV2	NA	TRBJ1-4	TGTGCCAGCAGTGAATCGGGGAGCGGGTTGCGAAAACTGTTTTTT	CASSESGSGLRKLFF
TRBD1	TRBV7-3	once	TRBJ1-1	TGTGCCAGCAGCAAAGACAGGGGCACCAACACTGAAGCTTTCTTT	CASSKDRGTNTEAFF
NA	TRBV27	NA	TRBJ2-7	TGTGCCAGCAGTTTATCATACGGGGGTTCCTACGAGCAGTACTTC	CASSLSYGGSYEQYF
NA	TRBV7-9	NA	TRBJ2-7	TGTGCCAGCAGGGTCTCTAACGACTACGAGCAGTACTTC	CASRVSNDYEQYF
TRBD1	TRBV5-4	NA	TRBJ1-2	TGTGCCAGCAGCTTGGGACAGGGGTACTATGGCTACACCTTC	CASSLGQGYYGYTF
NA	TRBV24-1	once	TRBJ2-1	TGTGCCACCGGGACTTTGCGTGATCGTGAGCAGTTCTTC	CATGTLRDREQFF
NA	TRBV28	NA	TRBJ1-1	TGTGCCAGCAGCCCCCCCAACAGGTCAGGGAACACTGAAGCTTTCTTT	CASSPPNRSGNTEAFF
NA	TRBV18	NA	TRBJ1-1	TGTGCCAGCTCACCAGCAGGGCCCATGAACACTGAAGCTTTCTTT	CASSPAGPMNTEAFF
NA	TRBV11-2	once	TRBJ1-2	TGTGCCAGCAGCCAGATTTGGGGAGCTAACTATGGCTACACCTTC	CASSQIWGANYGYTF
TRBD1	TRBV5-1	NA	TRBJ1-2	TGCGCCAGCAGCTACGTGGACAGGGGGGACTATGGCTACACCTTC	CASSYVDRGDYGYTF
TRBD2	TRBV6-5	NA	TRBJ2-3	TGTGCCAGCGAGGCTAGCGGGAAGACAGATACGCAGTATTTT	CASEASGKTDTQYF
NA	TRBV11-2	NA	TRBJ2-7	TGTGCCAGCAGCCAGAGTTTTGGCCCGAGGGACGAGCAGTACTTC	CASSQSFGPRDEQYF
TRBD1	TRBV5-6	few	TRBJ1-2	TGTGCCAGCAGCTTGGTTAGGACAGGGAACTATGGCTACACCTTC	CASSLVRTGNYGYTF
NA	TRBV25-1	once	TRBJ2-7	TGTGCCAGCAGTGATGAACGGGCCGGAGGCTCCTACGAGCAGTACTTC	CASSDERAGGSYEQYF
TRBD2	TRBV7-3	once	TRBJ2-1	TGTGCCAGCAGCTTAACGGGTTCTAGCGGGCCAAATGAGCAGTTCTTC	CASSLTGSSGPNEQFF
TRBD1	TRBV28	NA	TRBJ1-2	TGTGCCAGCAGACCAGGGGGCGCGGACTATGGCTACACCTTC	CASRPGGADYGYTF
TRBD1	TRBV27	NA	TRBJ2-7	TGTGCCAGCAGAACCGGGACAGGCCGGTTTGGTTACGAGCAGTACTTC	CASRTGTGRFGYEQYF
TRBD2	TRBV15	once	TRBJ2-5	TGTGCCACCAGCCCAAGGCCTCTAGCGGGACCCGGGGGGGAGACCCAGTACTTC	CATSPRPLAGPGGETQYF
NA	TRBV20-1	once	TRBJ2-7	TGCAGTGCCACGGACTATTACGAGCAGTACTTC	CSATDYYEQYF
TRBD1	TRBV10-2	NA	TRBJ1-6	TGCGCCAGCAGGGGGACAGTCCGACAAAATTCACCCCTCCACTTT	CASRGTVRQNSPLHF
NA	TRBV2	NA	TRBJ2-1	TGTGCCAGCAGGCGTTACAATGAGCAGTTCTTC	CASRRYNEQFF
NA	TRBV30	once	TRBJ2-4	TGTGCCTGGACTGACAGAAGTCTAGCCAAAAACATTCAGTACTTC	CAWTDRSLAKNIQYF
NA	TRBV5-1	NA	TRBJ1-3	TGCGCCAGCAGCACCGGACTGACTGAAAACACCATATATTTT	CASSTGLTENTIYF
TRBD1	TRBV11-3	NA	TRBJ1-1	TGTGCCAGCACCTTGACAGGGGCTAGGAGTGAAGCTTTCTTT	CASTLTGARSEAFF
NA	TRBV7-2	NA	TRBJ2-1	TGTGCCAGCAGCCCCCGGGACTTCCCGCGACCCTACAATGAGCAGTTCTTC	CASSPRDFPRPYNEQFF
NA	TRBV29-1	NA	TRBJ2-7	TGCAGCGTTGTCGAGTCTGACTCCTACGAGCAGTACTTC	CSVVESDSYEQYF
NA	TRBV7-2	NA	TRBJ1-2	TGTGCCAGCAGCTTAGAACAGGGAGCTAACTATGGCTACACCTTC	CASSLEQGANYGYTF
NA	TRBV7-9	NA	TRBJ1-2	TGTGCCAGCAGCTTAACCCGGGAATTCATGGGCTACACCTTC	CASSLTREFMGYTF
NA	TRBV30	few	TRBJ1-5	TGTGCCTGGAGTATGCGGGGGCCATATCAGCCCCAGCATTTT	CAWSMRGPYQPQHF
TRBD2	TRBV19	NA	TRBJ2-1	TGTGCCAGTAGAGCGGGGGGGTCCTACAATGAGCAGTTCTTC	CASRAGGSYNEQFF